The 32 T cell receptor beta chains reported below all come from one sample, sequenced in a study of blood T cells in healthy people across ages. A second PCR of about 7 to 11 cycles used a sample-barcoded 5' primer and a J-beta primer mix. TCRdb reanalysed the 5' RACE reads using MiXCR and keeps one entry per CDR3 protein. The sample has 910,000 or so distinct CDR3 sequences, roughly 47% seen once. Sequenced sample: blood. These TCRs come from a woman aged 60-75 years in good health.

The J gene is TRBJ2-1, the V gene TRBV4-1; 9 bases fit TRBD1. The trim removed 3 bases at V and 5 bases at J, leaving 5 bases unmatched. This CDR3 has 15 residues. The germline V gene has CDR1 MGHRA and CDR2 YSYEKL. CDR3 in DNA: TGCGCCAGCAGCCAGCCGGGACAGGGTGACAATGAGCAGTTCTTC. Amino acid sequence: CASSQPGQGDNEQFF.

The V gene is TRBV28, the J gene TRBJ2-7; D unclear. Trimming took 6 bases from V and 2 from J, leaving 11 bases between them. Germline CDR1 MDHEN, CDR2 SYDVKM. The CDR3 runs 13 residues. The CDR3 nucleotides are TGTGCCAGCAGCCAAAAATTTACCTACGAGCAGTACTTC. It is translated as CASSQKFTYEQYF.

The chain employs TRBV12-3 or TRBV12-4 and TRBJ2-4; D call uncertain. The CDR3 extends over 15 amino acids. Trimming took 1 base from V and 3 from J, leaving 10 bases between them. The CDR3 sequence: CASSLGALYKNIQYF. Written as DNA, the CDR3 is TGTGCCAGCAGTTTAGGGGCCCTATACAAAAACATTCAGTACTTC.

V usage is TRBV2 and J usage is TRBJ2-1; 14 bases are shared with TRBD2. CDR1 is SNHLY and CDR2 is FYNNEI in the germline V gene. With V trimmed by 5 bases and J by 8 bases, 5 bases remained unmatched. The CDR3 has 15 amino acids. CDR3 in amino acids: CASSRGLAGDDEQFF. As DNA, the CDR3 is TGTGCCAGCAGTAGGGGACTAGCGGGAGACGATGAGCAGTTCTTC.

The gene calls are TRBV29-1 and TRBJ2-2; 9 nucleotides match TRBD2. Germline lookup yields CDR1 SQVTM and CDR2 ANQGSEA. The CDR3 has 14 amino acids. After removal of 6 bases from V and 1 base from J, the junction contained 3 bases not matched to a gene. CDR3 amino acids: CSVPSGMNTGELFF. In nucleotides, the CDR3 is TGCAGCGTCCCTAGCGGGATGAACACCGGGGAGCTGTTTTTT.

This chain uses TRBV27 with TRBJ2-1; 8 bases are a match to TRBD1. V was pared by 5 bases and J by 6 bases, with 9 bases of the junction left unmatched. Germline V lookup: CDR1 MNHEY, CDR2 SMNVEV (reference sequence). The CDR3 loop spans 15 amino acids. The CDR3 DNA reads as TGTGCCAGCAGTCAGTACAGGACAGGGTTCAATGAGCAGTTCTTC. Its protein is CASSQYRTGFNEQFF.

This CDR3 is CAWSPPQGEYGYTF. CDR3 DNA: TGTGCCTGGAGTCCCCCACAGGGGGAGTATGGCTACACCTTC. The chain recombines TRBV30 with TRBJ1-2, with TRBD1 matching over 8 bases. Germline CDR1 GTSNPN, CDR2 SVGIG (reference sequence). CDR3 size: 14 residues. V was clipped by 2 bases and J by 5 bases; unmatched bases: 7.

CDR3 residues: CSAYGTSAETQYF. The CDR3, as DNA: TGCAGTGCTTACGGGACTAGCGCGGAGACCCAGTACTTC. J is TRBJ2-5 and V is TRBV20-1; TRBD2 aligns across 10 bases. This CDR3 has 13 amino acids. V lost 5 bases and J lost 5; bases outside the gene matches: 5. Per germline, CDR1 DFQATT and CDR2 SNEGSKA (reference sequence).

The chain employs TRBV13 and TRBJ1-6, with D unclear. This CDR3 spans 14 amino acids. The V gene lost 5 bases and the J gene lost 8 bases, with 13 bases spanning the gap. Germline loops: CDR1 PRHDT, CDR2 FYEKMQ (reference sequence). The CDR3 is CASSVPRPDSPLHF. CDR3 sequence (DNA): TGTGCCAGCAGCGTACCCAGGCCAGATTCACCCCTCCACTTT.

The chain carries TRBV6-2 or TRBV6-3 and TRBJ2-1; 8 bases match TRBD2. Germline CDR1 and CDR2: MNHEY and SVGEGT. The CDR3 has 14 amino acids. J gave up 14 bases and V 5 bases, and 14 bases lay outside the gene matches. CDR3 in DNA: TGTGCCAGCAGTCCCGCCTTGGGAGCGGGGGAGAAGTTCTTC. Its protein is CASSPALGAGEKFF.

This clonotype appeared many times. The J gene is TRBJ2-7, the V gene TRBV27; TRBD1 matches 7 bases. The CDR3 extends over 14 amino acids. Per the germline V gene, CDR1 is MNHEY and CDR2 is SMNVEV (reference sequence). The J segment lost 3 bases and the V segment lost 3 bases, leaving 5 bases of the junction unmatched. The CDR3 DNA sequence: TGTGCCAGCAGTTTGTGGACAGGCAGCTACGAGCAGTACTTC. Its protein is CASSLWTGSYEQYF.

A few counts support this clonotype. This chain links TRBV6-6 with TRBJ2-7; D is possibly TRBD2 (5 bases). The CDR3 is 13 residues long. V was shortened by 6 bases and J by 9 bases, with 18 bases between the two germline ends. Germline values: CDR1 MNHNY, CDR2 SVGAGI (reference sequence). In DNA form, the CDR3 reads TGTGCCAGCAGCCCCGGACTGAGAGAGGGGCAGTACTTC. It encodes CASSPGLREGQYF.

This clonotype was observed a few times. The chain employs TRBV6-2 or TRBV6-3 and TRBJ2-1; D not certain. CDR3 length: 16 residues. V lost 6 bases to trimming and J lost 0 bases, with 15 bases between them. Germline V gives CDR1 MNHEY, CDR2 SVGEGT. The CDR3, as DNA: TGTGCCAGCAGACCCTCCACAGAGAGCTCCTACAATGAGCAGTTCTTC. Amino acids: CASRPSTESSYNEQFF.

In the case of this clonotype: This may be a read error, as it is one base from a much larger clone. CDR3 in amino acids: CASSHGTSEYNEQFF. Written as DNA, the CDR3 is TGTGCCAGCAGCCACGGGACTAGCGAGTACAATGAGCAGTTCTTC. V is TRBV14 and J is TRBJ2-1; 10 bases are a match to TRBD2. From germline, CDR1 is SGHDN and CDR2 FVKESK. J lost 4 bases, V lost 3 bases, and 3 bases had no gene match. This CDR3 spans 15 amino acids.

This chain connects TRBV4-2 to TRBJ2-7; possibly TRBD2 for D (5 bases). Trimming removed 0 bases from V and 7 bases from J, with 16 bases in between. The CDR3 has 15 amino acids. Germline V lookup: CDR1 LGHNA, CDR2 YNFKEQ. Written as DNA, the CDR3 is TGTGCCAGCAGCCAAGAAATGACTAAGGGCGATGAGCAGTACTTC. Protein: CASSQEMTKGDEQYF.

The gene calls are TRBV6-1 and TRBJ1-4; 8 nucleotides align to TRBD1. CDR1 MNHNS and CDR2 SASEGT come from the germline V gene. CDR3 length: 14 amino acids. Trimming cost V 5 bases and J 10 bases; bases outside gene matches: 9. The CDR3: CASSSNPQGGKLFF. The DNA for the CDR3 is TGTGCCAGCAGTTCCAACCCACAGGGGGGAAAACTGTTTTTT.

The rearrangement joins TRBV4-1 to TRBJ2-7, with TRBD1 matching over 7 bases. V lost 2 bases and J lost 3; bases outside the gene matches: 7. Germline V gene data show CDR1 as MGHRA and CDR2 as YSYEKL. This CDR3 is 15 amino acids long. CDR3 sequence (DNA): TGCGCCAGCAGCCAACTCGACAGGGCCCTCTACGAGCAGTACTTC. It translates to CASSQLDRALYEQYF.

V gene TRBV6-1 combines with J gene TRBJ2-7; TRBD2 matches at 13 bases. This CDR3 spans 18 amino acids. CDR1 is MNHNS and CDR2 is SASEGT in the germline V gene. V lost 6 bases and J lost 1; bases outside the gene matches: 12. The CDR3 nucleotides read TGTGCCAGCAGCGACCCGACTAGCGGGAGGAAAGGGTCCTACGAGCAGTACTTC. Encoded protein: CASSDPTSGRKGSYEQYF.

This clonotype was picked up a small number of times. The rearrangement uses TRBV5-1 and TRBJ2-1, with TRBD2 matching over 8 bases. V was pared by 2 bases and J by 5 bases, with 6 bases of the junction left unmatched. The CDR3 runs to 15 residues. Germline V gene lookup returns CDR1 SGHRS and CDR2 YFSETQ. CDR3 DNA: TGCGCCAGCAGCTTAGGCGCGGGGGGACACAATGAGCAGTTCTTC. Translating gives CASSLGAGGHNEQFF.

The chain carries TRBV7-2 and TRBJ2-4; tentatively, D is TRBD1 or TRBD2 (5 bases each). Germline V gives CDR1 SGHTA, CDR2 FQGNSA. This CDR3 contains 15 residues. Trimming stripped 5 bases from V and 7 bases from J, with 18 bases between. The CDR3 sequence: CASSPPGSGANIQYF. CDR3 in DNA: TGTGCCAGCAGCCCACCAGGGAGTGGTGCGAACATTCAGTACTTC.

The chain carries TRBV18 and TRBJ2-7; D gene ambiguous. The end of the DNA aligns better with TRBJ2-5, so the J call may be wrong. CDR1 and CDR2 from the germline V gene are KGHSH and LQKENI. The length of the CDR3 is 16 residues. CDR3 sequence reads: CASSPTGPAPGETQYF. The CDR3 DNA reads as TGTGCCAGCTCACCGACCGGGCCGGCTCCAGGAGAGACCCAGTACTTC.

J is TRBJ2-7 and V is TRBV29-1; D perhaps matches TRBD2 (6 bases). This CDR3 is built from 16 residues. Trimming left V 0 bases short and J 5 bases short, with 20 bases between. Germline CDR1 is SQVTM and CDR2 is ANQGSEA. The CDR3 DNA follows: TGCAGCGTTGAAGAGGTCGGGCGGGATTGGGGGAACGAGCAGTACTTC. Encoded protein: CSVEEVGRDWGNEQYF.

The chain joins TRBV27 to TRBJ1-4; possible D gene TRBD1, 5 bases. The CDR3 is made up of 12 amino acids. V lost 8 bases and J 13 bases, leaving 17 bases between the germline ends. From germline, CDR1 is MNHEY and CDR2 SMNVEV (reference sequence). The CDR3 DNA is TGTGCCAGCGGACCGTACGGGGGTGCACTGTTTTTT. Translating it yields CASGPYGGALFF.

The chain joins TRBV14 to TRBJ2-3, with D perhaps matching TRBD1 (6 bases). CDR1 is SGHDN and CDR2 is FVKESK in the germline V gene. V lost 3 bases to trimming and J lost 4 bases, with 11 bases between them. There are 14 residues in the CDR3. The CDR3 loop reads CASSQTGQSDTQYF. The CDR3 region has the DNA TGTGCCAGCAGCCAGACTGGACAGTCAGATACGCAGTATTTT.

The CDR3 sequence is CSAHPGDTQYF. The CDR3 nucleotides read TGCAGTGCGCACCCCGGGGATACGCAGTATTTT. J is TRBJ2-3 and V is TRBV20-1; unclear D gene. The V and J ends lost 6 bases and 6 bases respectively, with 10 bases between them. This CDR3 contains 11 residues. Germline CDR1 is DFQATT and CDR2 is SNEGSKA (reference sequence).

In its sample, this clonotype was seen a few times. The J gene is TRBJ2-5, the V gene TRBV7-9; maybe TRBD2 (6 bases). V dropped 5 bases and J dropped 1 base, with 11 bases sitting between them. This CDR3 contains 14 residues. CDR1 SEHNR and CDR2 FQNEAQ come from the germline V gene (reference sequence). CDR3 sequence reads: CASSTTSFQETQYF. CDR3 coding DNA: TGTGCCAGCAGCACGACTAGTTTCCAAGAGACCCAGTACTTC.

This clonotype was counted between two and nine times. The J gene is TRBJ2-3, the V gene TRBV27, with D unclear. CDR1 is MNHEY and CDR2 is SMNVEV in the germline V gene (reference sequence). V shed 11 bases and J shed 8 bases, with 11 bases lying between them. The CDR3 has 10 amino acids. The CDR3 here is CAAWVRTQYF. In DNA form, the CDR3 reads TGTGCCGCGTGGGTACGTACGCAGTATTTT.

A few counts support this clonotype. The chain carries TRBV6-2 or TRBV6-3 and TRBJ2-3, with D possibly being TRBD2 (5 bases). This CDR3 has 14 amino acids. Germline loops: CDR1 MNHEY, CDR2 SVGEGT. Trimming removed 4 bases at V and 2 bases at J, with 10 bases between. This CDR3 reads CASSSGGPTDTQYF. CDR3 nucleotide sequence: TGTGCCAGCAGTTCTGGCGGGCCCACAGATACGCAGTATTTT.

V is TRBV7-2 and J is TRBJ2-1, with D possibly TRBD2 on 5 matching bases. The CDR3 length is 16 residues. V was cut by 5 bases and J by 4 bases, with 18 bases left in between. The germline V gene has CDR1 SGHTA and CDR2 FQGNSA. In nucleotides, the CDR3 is TGTGCCAGCAGCCTGGAATGGGGAAGCGGTTACAATGAGCAGTTCTTC. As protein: CASSLEWGSGYNEQFF.

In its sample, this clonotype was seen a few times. CDR3 coding DNA: TGCGCCAGCAGCTTGGGCGGGAGACAATACGAGCAGTACTTC. Translated: CASSLGGRQYEQYF. The chain links TRBV5-1 to TRBJ2-7; 7 bases agree with TRBD2. Trimming took 0 bases from V and 4 from J; bases not matched to a gene: 4. Germline-derived CDR1 and CDR2 are SGHRS and YFSETQ. The CDR3 covers 14 residues.

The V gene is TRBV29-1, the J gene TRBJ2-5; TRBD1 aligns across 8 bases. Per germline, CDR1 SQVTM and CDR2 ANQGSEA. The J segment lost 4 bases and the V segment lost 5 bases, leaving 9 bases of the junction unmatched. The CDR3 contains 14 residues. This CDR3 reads CSVFTGTGRETQYF. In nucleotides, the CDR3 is TGCAGCGTTTTCACCGGGACAGGAAGAGAGACCCAGTACTTC.

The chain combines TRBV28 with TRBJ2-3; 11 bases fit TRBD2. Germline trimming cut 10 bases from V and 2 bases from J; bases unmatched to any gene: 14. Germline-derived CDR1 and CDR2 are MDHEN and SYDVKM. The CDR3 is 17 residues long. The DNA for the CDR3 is TGTGCCACCAAAATTACCATAGCGGGAGGGGACACAGATACGCAGTATTTT. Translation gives CATKITIAGGDTDTQYF.